Each of the 25 T cell receptor beta chains below was sequenced from the same sample in a study of tumor and adjacent non-tumor tissue in lung cancer. TCRbeta libraries were built with three rounds of nested PCR, modified from ARM-PCR. Via MiXCR, TCRdb re-called the multiplex PCR reads, giving one row per CDR3 protein. The sample shows 71,000 or so distinct CDR3 sequences, 65% to 90% of them seen only once. RNA was extracted from bulk tissue without any cell sorting. The sequenced sample consisted of lung tumor tissue. The receptors come from a woman aged 45-60 years with non-small cell lung cancer.

V gene TRBV4-1 combines with J gene TRBJ2-3, with D uncertain. Deletions cut 1 base from V and 4 bases from J, with 9 bases between. The CDR3 sequence is 14 residues long. Germline-derived CDR1 and CDR2 are MGHRA and YSYEKL. The CDR3 is CASSQVGWPDTQYF. CDR3 nucleotides: TGCGCCAGCAGCCAAGTTGGTTGGCCAGATACGCAGTATTTT.

In this sample, this clonotype turned up a few times. The genes are TRBV7-3 and TRBJ1-1, with D unresolved. The V end was cut by 1 base, the J end by 1 base, with 7 bases between. Germline V CDR1 and CDR2: SGHTA, FQGTGA. This CDR3 comprises 14 residues. The CDR3 protein is CASSLSPGNTEAFF. CDR3 sequence (DNA): TGTGCCAGCAGCTTAAGTCCAGGGAACACTGAAGCTTTCTTT.

Many counts were recorded for this clonotype. The chain links TRBV7-9 to TRBJ1-1, with D possibly matching TRBD1 (6 bases). The CDR3 consists of 17 residues. Germline V gives CDR1 SEHNR, CDR2 FQNEAQ (reference sequence). Trimming removed 4 bases from V and 1 base from J, with 19 bases in between. The CDR3 coding sequence is TGTGCCAGCAGCTCGAGGGACCCGGGACAAGCGAACACTGAAGCTTTCTTT. Protein: CASSSRDPGQANTEAFF.

Notes on this clonotype: At one end, the junction sequence differs from germline, possibly due to a read error. This chain links TRBV6-5 with TRBJ1-6; no reliable D call. Germline loops: CDR1 MNHEY, CDR2 SVGAGI. This CDR3 spans 17 amino acids. CDR3 in DNA: TGTGCCAGCAGTTACTCCCTCTGGCAGCGAGATAATTCACCCCTTCACTTT. Translating it yields CASSYSLWQRDNSPLHF.

A single count supports this clonotype. The chain couples TRBV6-6 to TRBJ2-7; no definite D call. CDR1 and CDR2 (germline): MNHNY, SVGAGI (reference sequence). Trimming shortened V by 10 bases and J by 0 bases, and 22 bases separated the two germline ends. The CDR3 totals 16 residues. The CDR3 loop is CATSLGAEATSYEQYF. The CDR3 nucleotides are TGTGCCACCAGCCTCGGCGCCGAGGCCACCTCCTACGAGCAGTACTTC.

Note on this clonotype: One end of the junction fails to match germline, which may point to a read error. The chain joins TRBV11-2 to TRBJ2-7; D is ambiguous. The germline V gene has CDR1 SGHAT and CDR2 FQNNGV. This CDR3 has 11 amino acids. CDR3 region: CTSSSSRGQYF. The CDR3 DNA sequence: TGTACCAGCAGCTCTTCAAGAGGGCAGTACTTC. The variable domain in full, with the rest retrieved from reference TRBV11-2 and TRBJ2-7, is EAGVAQSPRYKIIEKRQSVAFWCNPISGHATLYWYQQILGQGPKLLIQFQNNGVVDDSQLPKDRFSAERLKGVDSTLKIQPAKLEDSAVYLCTSSSSRGQYFGPGTRLTVT.

Of note for this clonotype: This may arise from a read error, as a much more abundant clone is one base away. The chain carries TRBV5-1 and TRBJ1-2, with TRBD1 as a possible D gene (5 bases). CDR3 length: 14 residues. V was cut by 7 bases and J by 1 base, with 14 bases left in between. Germline V gives CDR1 SGHRS, CDR2 YFSETQ. CDR3 sequence: CASQQDRNNYGYTF. The CDR3 DNA follows: TGCGCCAGCCAACAGGACCGAAATAACTATGGCTACACCTTC.

About this clonotype: One junction end does not reproduce the germline sequence, and a read error may be involved. The chain recombines TRBV4-1 with TRBJ2-3, with D possibly matching TRBD2 (6 bases). This CDR3 has 18 residues. In germline, CDR1 is MGHRA, CDR2 YSYEKL. The CDR3 reads CASSQDLPPGLGIDTHYF. The CDR3 nucleotides are TGCGCCAGCAGCCAAGACCTCCCTCCGGGACTTGGCATAGATACGCATTATTTT.

A note on this clonotype: Germline and junction disagree at one end, which may indicate a read error. The V call is TRBV11-2, the J call TRBJ2-3; D is uncertain. In germline, CDR1 is SGHAT, CDR2 FQNNGV. The CDR3 consists of 13 residues. In nucleotides, the CDR3 is TGTGCCAGGAGCTTAGCTGGGGTAGATACGCAGTATTTT. Protein product: CARSLAGVDTQYF.

Regarding this clonotype: This CDR3 fails to terminate in the conserved phenylalanine or tryptophan, so it likely reflects a read error. The rearrangement uses TRBV10-2 and TRBJ2-1; D perhaps matches TRBD2 (5 bases). Germline CDR1 WSHSY, CDR2 SAAADI. CDR3 length: 14 residues. CDR3 nucleotide sequence: TGCGCCAGCAGTTCGAGCGGACGGGGAAATGATCAGTTCTAC. This encodes CASSSSGRGNDQFY.

A note on this clonotype: The CDR3 does not close with the conserved phenylalanine or tryptophan, likely indicating a read error. It is unclear where the CDR3 begins or ends on the DNA, so no DNA is shown, and the CDR3 is as TCRdb lists it. The rearrangement uses TRBV12-3 or TRBV12-4 and TRBJ2-2; the D call of TRBD1 is as the table states it, not checked on the DNA. The length of the CDR3 is 14 amino acids, counting both ends. CDR3 residues: CASSFDRGTGELLL.

The chain uses TRBV6-1 and TRBJ2-7, with D unresolved. V was clipped by 3 bases and J by 8 bases, with 14 bases between them. Germline V gene data show CDR1 as MNHNS and CDR2 as SASEGT. This CDR3 comprises 13 residues. The CDR3 region is CASSELVNHKQYF. The CDR3 DNA reads TGTGCCAGCAGTGAGTTAGTGAACCACAAGCAGTACTTC.

As regards this clonotype: The conserved final phenylalanine or tryptophan is absent from the CDR3, which likely points to a read error. This chain links TRBV20-1 with TRBJ1-5, with D uncertain. Germline CDR1 reads DFQATT; CDR2 reads SNEGSKA (reference sequence). This CDR3 contains 13 residues. For the CDR3, the DNA is TGCAGTGCTAGAGGGGATAGCAATCAGCCACAGCATTAT. It is translated as CSARGDSNQPQHY.

The V call is TRBV20-1, the J call TRBJ2-7; D is unresolved. Germline CDR1 reads DFQATT; CDR2 reads SNEGSKA (reference sequence). Trimming took off 7 bases at V and 4 bases at J, with 17 bases between the two ends. The CDR3 consists of 13 residues. CDR3 residues: CSVNPRVSYEQYF. The CDR3 region has the DNA TGCAGTGTTAATCCTCGTGTGAGTTACGAGCAGTACTTC.

Of note for this clonotype: The germline gene is not matched at one end of the junction; a read error may be the cause. The CDR3 coding sequence is TGCGCCAGCAACCAAGATACGGCTAGTGGGGTCTCCTACAATGAGCAGTTCTTC. Translating it yields CASNQDTASGVSYNEQFF. The chain combines TRBV4-3 with TRBJ2-1; D is unresolved. This CDR3 has 18 residues. Germline V lookup: CDR1 LGHNA, CDR2 YSLEER.

Ten or more counts support this clonotype. This could be a read error, since a much larger clone is one nucleotide away. The CDR3 region is CSARDIEGAILSDTQYF. CDR3 DNA sequence: TGCAGTGCTAGAGATATCGAAGGGGCTATTTTGTCAGATACGCAGTATTTT. The V and J genes are TRBV20-1 and TRBJ2-3; tentative D call: TRBD1 (5 bases). Germline V CDR1 and CDR2: DFQATT, SNEGSKA (reference sequence). The V end lost 0 bases, the J end lost 4 bases, and 20 bases lay between the germline ends. This CDR3 comprises 17 residues.

Here the CDR3 reads CSVEDRKRNTGELFF. In DNA, the CDR3 is TGCAGCGTTGAAGACAGGAAGAGAAACACCGGGGAGCTGTTTTTT. The genes are TRBV29-1 and TRBJ2-2, with no clear D. The CDR3 is 15 residues long. Germline CDR1 reads SQVTM; CDR2 reads ANQGSEA. V lost 0 bases, J lost 2 bases, and 10 bases lay in between.

The chain carries TRBV11-2 and TRBJ1-5, with no clear D. CDR1 and CDR2 from the germline V gene are SGHAT and FQNNGV. The CDR3 covers 15 residues. The V end was cut by 1 base, the J end by 10 bases, with 17 bases between. The DNA of the CDR3 is TGTGCCAGCAGCTTAGCGGGCCGAGGCGACCAACCCCAGCATTTT. Its protein is CASSLAGRGDQPQHF.

This chain uses TRBV20-1 with TRBJ2-3, with D possibly matching TRBD2 (5 bases). V was trimmed by 3 bases and J by 3 bases, leaving 13 bases between them. CDR1 and CDR2 (germline): DFQATT, SNEGSKA (reference sequence). The CDR3 has 14 residues. CDR3 DNA: TGCAGTGCTAGGAGGGCTATTAATACAGATACGCAGTATTTT. Amino acid sequence: CSARRAINTDTQYF.

Regarding this clonotype: The CDR3 end shows no conserved phenylalanine or tryptophan, and so a read error is likely. The rearrangement links TRBV4-3 to TRBJ2-1; the D gene is possibly TRBD2 (5 bases). CDR1 and CDR2 from the germline V gene are LGHNA and YSLEER. The CDR3 is 13 residues long. The CDR3 sequence is CAISRIQRAEQFI. CDR3 DNA: TGCGCCATCAGCCGGATCCAGAGGGCTGAGCAGTTCATC.

Concerning this clonotype itself: It is likely a read error, because the conserved phenylalanine at the end of the CDR3 is missing. This chain connects TRBV29-1 to TRBJ1-5; tentative D call: TRBD1 (6 bases). This CDR3 is 12 amino acids long. The germline V gene has CDR1 SQVTM and CDR2 ANQGSEA. The CDR3 sequence is CFAGEGNQSQHL. The DNA for the CDR3 is TGCTTTGCAGGGGAGGGCAATCAGTCCCAGCATTTG.

This clonotype is medium-sized in the sample. The V and J genes are TRBV11-3 and TRBJ2-7, with 11 bases matching TRBD2. With 0 bases clipped from V and 1 base from J, the junction kept 2 bases outside the gene matches. The CDR3 spans 16 residues. In germline, CDR1 is SGHNT, CDR2 YENEEA. For the CDR3, the DNA is TGTGCCAGCAGCTTAGATCTAGCGGGAGGATCCTACGAGCAGTACTTC. The encoded protein is CASSLDLAGGSYEQYF.

As concerns this clonotype: Relative to the germline gene, one junction end is altered; a read error may explain this. The CDR3 region is CVSSQLSSTDTQYF. The CDR3 bases are TGTGTCAGCTCTCAGTTGTCTAGTACAGATACGCAGTATTTT. The chain carries TRBV25-1 and TRBJ2-3; the D is unclear. The CDR3 runs to 14 residues. Germline-derived CDR1 and CDR2 are MGHDK and SYGVNS.

Turning to this clonotype: This clone may be a read error of a much larger clone one base away. V and J are TRBV12-3 or TRBV12-4 and TRBJ2-5, with a tentative D call TRBD2 (5 bases). V lost 3 bases, J lost 10 bases, and 15 bases lay in between. This CDR3 has 13 residues. The CDR3 loop reads CASSLTSTGIQYF. The DNA of the CDR3 is TGTGCCAGCAGTTTGACATCCACGGGGATCCAGTACTTC.

Notes on this clonotype: A read error may account for a junction end that differs from germline. The chain has TRBV6-6 and TRBJ2-1; D might be TRBD2 (5 bases). This CDR3 is built from 19 residues. Germline assignment: CDR1 MNHNY and CDR2 SVGAGI (reference sequence). CDR3: CASRYFAGMATTFYNEQFF. DNA for the CDR3: TGTGCCAGCAGATACTTTGCCGGAATGGCGACTACTTTCTACAATGAGCAGTTCTTC.